This entry features one T cell receptor (beta chain) sequence. Its antigen remains unknown. RNA amounts of about 0.5 to 1 ug underwent reverse transcription with random hexamers. TCRdb re-called the immunoSEQ multiplex PCR reads with MiXCR, one entry per CDR3 protein. This sample has 200,000 to 250,000 distinct CDR3 sequences, with 90% to 95% found just once. CDR1 is LGHNT, CDR2 FRNRAP, per germline. The CDR3 is 15 amino acids. V shed 1 base and J shed 1 base, with 8 bases lying between them. This sample stems from a study of CD8 T cells in Susac syndrome. Findings and caveats of the study: The study admitted that it had a relatively small number of individuals in its TCR sequencing and HLA analysis.

Sample: CD4+ T cells from PBMCs. This chain uses TRBV12-5 with TRBJ1-5; no reliable D call. The source of this sequence is a human donor with multiple sclerosis. CDR3 sequence (DNA): TGTGCTAGTGGTTTGGAAGGGTTAAGCAATCAGCCCCAGCATTTT. It translates to CASGLEGLSNQPQHF.